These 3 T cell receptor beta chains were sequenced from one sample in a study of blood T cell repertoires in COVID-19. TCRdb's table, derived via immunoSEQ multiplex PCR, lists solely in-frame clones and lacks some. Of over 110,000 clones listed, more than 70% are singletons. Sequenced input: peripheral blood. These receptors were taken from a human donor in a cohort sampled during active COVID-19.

Here the CDR3 DNA reads TGTGCCAGCAGGAACGGACAGGGCGGCTACACCTTC. It codes for CASRNGQGGYTF. The chain combines TRBV6-5 with TRBJ1-2; 8 bases agree with TRBD1. From germline, CDR1 is MNHEY and CDR2 SVGAGI. V shed 6 bases, J shed 8 bases, and the junction held 5 bases outside the gene matches. This CDR3 contains 12 residues.

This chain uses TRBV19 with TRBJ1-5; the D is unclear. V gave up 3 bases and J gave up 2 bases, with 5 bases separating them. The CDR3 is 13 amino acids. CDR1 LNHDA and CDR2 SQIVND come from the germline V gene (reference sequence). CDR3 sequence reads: CASSIYGNQPQHF. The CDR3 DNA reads TGTGCCAGTAGTATTTATGGCAATCAGCCCCAGCATTTT.

The CDR3, as DNA: TGCGCCAGCAGCCTGAGTTCGCAGGCCCCTTACGAGCAGTACTTC. It codes for CASSLSSQAPYEQYF. V is TRBV4-3 and J is TRBJ2-7, with D uncertain. Trimming took 4 bases from V and 4 from J, leaving 17 bases between them. CDR3 size: 15 residues. The V gene's germline CDR1 is LGHNA and CDR2 YSLEER.